The clone carrying this T cell receptor (beta chain) came up many times. Its antigen is undetermined. TCR beta CDR3 region amplification was performed from RNA transcripts. An initial round of RT-PCR targeting the TCR CDR3 relied on the HTBI primer set. TCRdb independently ran MiXCR on the multiplex PCR reads; one entry per CDR3 protein. This sample carries a few hundred thousand distinct CDR3 sequences, about a sixth of them seen once, and the ten largest clones take roughly 15%. The cohort's ophthalmopathy patients, a group with duration under 3 months, had a Clinical Activity Score of at least 3 and a NOSPECS grade of at least 4. Uncontrolled infection, other autoimmune disease, pregnancy or lactation led to exclusion. PBMCs were sourced from roughly 9.7 ml fresh peripheral blood. These data belong to a study of T cells in Graves' hyperthyroidism and ophthalmopathy. Whole-study results and caveats: A model of 13 V-J pairs discriminated ophthalmopathy from stable hyperthyroidism.

The receptor comes from a woman between 40 and 50 years old with Graves' ophthalmopathy. Sequencing was done on a sample of blood.

The CDR3 region has the DNA TGTGCCAGCAGTCCCCGAGGACTAGCGGACTCCTACGAGCAGTACTTC. It translates to CASSPRGLADSYEQYF. V is TRBV12-3 or TRBV12-4 and J is TRBJ2-7; TRBD2 matches 10 bases. V lost 5 bases to trimming and J lost 0 bases; unmatched junction nucleotides: 7. The CDR3 consists of 16 residues.